Shown below are 19 T cell receptor beta chains from a single sample sequenced in a study of human T cells and chemical hapten exposure. TCRdb re-derived calls from the RACE reads in MiXCR, one entry per CDR3 protein. The sample records tens of thousands of distinct CDR3 sequences, over 9.5% being singletons. The time point is: patch test 1, 2 weeks after DPC sensitization. Treatment reported: therapeutic diphenylcyclopropenone sensitization with weekly scalp DPC. Specimen: whole blood, collected in connection with sensitization to the hapten diphenylcyclopropenone (DPC). The receptor set was obtained from a woman in her fifties or sixties with alopecia areata. Some clones in this sample may be carry-over from other donors' samples.

V gene TRBV12-3 or TRBV12-4 combines with J gene TRBJ1-2, with D unclear. The CDR3 consists of 13 residues. The V end was cut by 3 bases, the J end by 8 bases, with 13 bases between. CDR3 sequence reads: CASSFGSFGGYTF. The CDR3 DNA follows: TGTGCCAGCAGTTTCGGTAGTTTTGGAGGCTACACCTTC.

This clonotype was counted ten times or more. The chain has TRBV3-1 and TRBJ2-3; tentatively, D is TRBD2 (7 bases). The V and J ends lost 8 bases and 1 base respectively, with 13 bases between them. The germline CDR1 and CDR2 sequences are LGHDT and YNNKEL (reference sequence). This CDR3 is built from 14 residues. CDR3 nucleotide sequence: TGTGCCAGCCGGTGGGAGGGGGGCACAGATACGCAGTATTTT. It yields the protein CASRWEGGTDTQYF.

This clonotype turned up a few times. The rearrangement links TRBV10-2 to TRBJ1-1, with no clear D. V gave up 6 bases and J gave up 1 base, with 6 bases separating them. Germline CDR1 and CDR2: WSHSY and SAAADI. CDR3 size: 12 residues. The DNA for the CDR3 is TGCGCCAGCAGCCTACAGAACACTGAAGCTTTCTTT. Its protein is CASSLQNTEAFF.

The sample holds many counts of this clonotype. V usage is TRBV10-2 and J usage is TRBJ1-4, with D unclear. Trimming took off 1 base at V and 8 bases at J, with 11 bases between the two ends. Germline-derived CDR1 and CDR2 are WSHSY and SAAADI. This CDR3 contains 14 residues. The CDR3 DNA follows: TGCGCCAGCAGTGAGTTTGACGGAAGGGAAAAACTGTTTTTT. The encoded protein is CASSEFDGREKLFF.

The table lists this clonotype with many counts. The chain combines TRBV7-9 with TRBJ1-5; D uncertain. The CDR3 extends over 11 amino acids. Germline V gene lookup returns CDR1 SEHNR and CDR2 FQNEAQ (reference sequence). The V gene lost 5 bases and the J gene lost 9 bases, with 8 bases spanning the gap. This CDR3 is CASSHGGPQHF. In nucleotides, the CDR3 is TGTGCCAGCAGCCACGGCGGGCCCCAGCATTTT.

The rearrangement uses TRBV18 and TRBJ1-2; D unclear. Trimming took off 2 bases at V and 9 bases at J, with 10 bases between the two ends. The germline V gene encodes CDR1 KGHSH and CDR2 LQKENI. The CDR3 length is 12 residues. The chain's CDR3 is CASSPFRESYTF. The DNA for the CDR3 is TGTGCCAGCTCACCATTTAGAGAGAGCTACACCTTC. Full variable domain (outside the CDR3, taken from reference TRBV18 and TRBJ1-2): NAGVMQNPRHLVRRRGQEARLRCSPMKGHSHVYWYRQLPEEGLKFMVYLQKENIIDESGMPKERFSAEFPKEGPSILRIQQVVRGDSAAYFCASSPFRESYTFGSGTRLTVV.

This clonotype has a handful of counts. The gene calls are TRBV11-2 and TRBJ1-1; D gene uncertain. The germline gives CDR1 SGHAT, CDR2 FQNNGV. This CDR3 has 14 residues. V was trimmed by 5 bases and J by 1 base, leaving 11 bases between them. As DNA, the CDR3 is TGTGCCAGCAGCCGTGGCGCAGGGAACACTGAAGCTTTCTTT. Amino acid sequence: CASSRGAGNTEAFF.

This chain uses TRBV12-3 or TRBV12-4 with TRBJ2-5; D is uncertain. V was cut by 6 bases and J by 4 bases, with 12 bases left in between. CDR3 length equals 13 residues. This CDR3 reads CASSREQRETQYF. The CDR3 nucleotides are TGTGCCAGCAGCCGAGAACAACGAGAGACCCAGTACTTC.

This sequence joins TRBV11-2 and TRBJ2-3; no clear D gene. The germline gives CDR1 SGHAT, CDR2 FQNNGV. CDR3 length equals 15 residues. V was trimmed by 0 bases and J by 0 bases, leaving 7 bases between them. CDR3 DNA: TGTGCCAGCAGCTTAGATCGGCGGAGCACAGATACGCAGTATTTT. The encoded protein is CASSLDRRSTDTQYF.

The chain joins TRBV6-5 to TRBJ1-1; 8 bases fit TRBD1. CDR3 length equals 15 residues. CDR1 is MNHEY, CDR2 SVGAGI, per germline. V trimming: 2 bases; J trimming: 1 base; junction bases outside the gene matches: 3. The CDR3: CASSYAGTGNTEAFF. The CDR3 nucleotides are TGTGCCAGCAGTTACGCCGGGACAGGGAACACTGAAGCTTTCTTT.

In its sample, this clonotype was seen a few times. The chain carries TRBV5-4 and TRBJ2-3, with a weak D call TRBD1 (5 bases). V lost 4 bases, J lost 0 bases, and 12 bases lay in between. CDR1 is SGHNT, CDR2 YYREEE, per germline (reference sequence). The CDR3 is 15 residues long. CDR3 residues: CASSPPTVSTDTQYF. CDR3 sequence (DNA): TGTGCCAGCAGCCCTCCGACAGTTAGCACAGATACGCAGTATTTT.

This clonotype was counted many times. The chain recombines TRBV2 with TRBJ2-3; 8 bases match TRBD2. Germline CDR1 is SNHLY and CDR2 is FYNNEI. The CDR3 is made up of 16 amino acids. Trimming at V came to 7 bases and at J to 0 bases, leaving 9 bases not matched to a gene. Here the CDR3 reads CASILGLVYSTDTQYF. The DNA for the CDR3 is TGTGCCAGCATCCTGGGACTAGTCTACAGCACAGATACGCAGTATTTT.

This clonotype showed up many times. The gene calls are TRBV11-2 and TRBJ1-2, with a possible D match to TRBD1 (6 bases). The V gene's germline CDR1 is SGHAT and CDR2 FQNNGV. CDR3 length equals 15 residues. V was trimmed by 4 bases and J by 2 bases, leaving 14 bases between them. The chain's CDR3 is CASSSQGSRNYGYTF. In DNA, the CDR3 is TGTGCCAGCAGCTCACAGGGCTCCCGAAACTATGGCTACACCTTC.

The rearrangement links TRBV18 to TRBJ1-1; a weak D match, TRBD1 (5 bases). The CDR3 spans 14 residues. Trimming removed 5 bases at V and 1 base at J, with 11 bases between. The germline V gene has CDR1 KGHSH and CDR2 LQKENI. The DNA of the CDR3 is TGTGCCAGCTCAAGCAGGGAGGAGAACACTGAAGCTTTCTTT. Residues: CASSSREENTEAFF.

This clonotype was observed many times. The rearrangement links TRBV6-5 to TRBJ1-2, with a weak D call TRBD1 (6 bases). V was cut by 6 bases and J by 4 bases, with 12 bases left in between. The CDR3 loop spans 13 amino acids. Germline CDR1 is MNHEY and CDR2 is SVGAGI. CDR3 DNA sequence: TGTGCCAGCAGGGCCACAGGGATCTATGGCTACACCTTC. Translated, it gives CASRATGIYGYTF.

This clonotype has just a few counts. The CDR3 nucleotides read TGCAGTGTGAGATCGAGGAGCGCTGAAGCTTTCTTT. Its protein product is CSVRSRSAEAFF. The chain links TRBV20-1 to TRBJ1-1, with no clear D. The CDR3 covers 12 residues. V gave up 7 bases and J gave up 6 bases, with 15 bases separating them. The germline V gene has CDR1 DFQATT and CDR2 SNEGSKA (reference sequence).

This clonotype was counted many times. V gene TRBV7-3 combines with J gene TRBJ2-3; a possible D gene is TRBD1 (6 bases). The V and J ends lost 2 bases and 3 bases respectively, with 12 bases between them. This CDR3 has 15 amino acids. Germline-derived CDR1 and CDR2 are SGHTA and FQGTGA. Here the CDR3 DNA reads TGTGCCAGCAGCTTATCAGGGGTCGGTACAGATACGCAGTATTTT. It specifies CASSLSGVGTDTQYF.

This clonotype came up a few times. CDR3 sequence: CASSPLSGGADTQYF. CDR3 coding DNA: TGTGCCAGCAGTCCCCTGAGCGGGGGGGCAGATACGCAGTATTTT. The V call is TRBV12-3 or TRBV12-4, the J call TRBJ2-3, with 10 bases aligning to TRBD2. After removal of 5 bases from V and 4 bases from J, the junction contained 6 bases not matched to a gene. The CDR3 spans 15 residues.

The chain is built from TRBV11-2 and TRBJ2-3; unclear D gene. V was trimmed by 0 bases and J by 8 bases, leaving 18 bases between them. The germline gives CDR1 SGHAT, CDR2 FQNNGV. This CDR3 region has 16 residues. CDR3 protein: CASSLDHGGGRPTQYF. CDR3 nucleotide sequence: TGTGCCAGCAGCTTAGATCACGGTGGCGGCCGTCCTACGCAGTATTTT.